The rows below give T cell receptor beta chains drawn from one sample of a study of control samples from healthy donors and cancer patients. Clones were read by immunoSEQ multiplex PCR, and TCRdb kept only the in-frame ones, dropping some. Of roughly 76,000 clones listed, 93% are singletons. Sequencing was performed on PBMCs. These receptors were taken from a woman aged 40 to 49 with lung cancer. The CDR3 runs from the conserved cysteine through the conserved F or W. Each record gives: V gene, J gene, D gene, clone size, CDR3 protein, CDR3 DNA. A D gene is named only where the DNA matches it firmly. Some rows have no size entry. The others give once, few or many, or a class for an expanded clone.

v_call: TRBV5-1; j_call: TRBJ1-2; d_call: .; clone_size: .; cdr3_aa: CASSLGWVGYGYTF; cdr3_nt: TGCGCCAGCAGCTTGGGCTGGGTAGGGTATGGCTACACCTTC
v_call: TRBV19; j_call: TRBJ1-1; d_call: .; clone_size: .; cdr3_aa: CASSLGGRTEAFF; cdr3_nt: TGTGCCAGTAGCTTAGGGGGTCGGACTGAAGCTTTCTTT
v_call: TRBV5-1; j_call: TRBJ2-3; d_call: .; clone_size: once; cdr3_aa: CASSLGTSTDTQYF; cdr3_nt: TGCGCCAGCAGCTTGGGGACAAGCACAGATACGCAGTATTTT
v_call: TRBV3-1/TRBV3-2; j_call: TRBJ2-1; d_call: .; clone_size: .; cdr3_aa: CASSQRLLEYNEQFF; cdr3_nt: TGTGCCAGCAGCCAAAGGCTCCTTGAGTACAATGAGCAGTTCTTC
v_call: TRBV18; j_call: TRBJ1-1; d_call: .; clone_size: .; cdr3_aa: CASSPVGGLDTEAFF; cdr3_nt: TGTGCCAGCTCACCAGTAGGGGGTCTCGACACTGAAGCTTTCTTT
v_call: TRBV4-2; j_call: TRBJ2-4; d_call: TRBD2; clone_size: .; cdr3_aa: CASSQEGRLAGGIAKNIQYF; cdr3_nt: TGTGCCAGCAGCCAAGAGGGAAGATTAGCGGGGGGTATAGCCAAAAACATTCAGTACTTC
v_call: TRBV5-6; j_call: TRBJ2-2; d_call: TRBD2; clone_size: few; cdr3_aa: CASSLSGVYGELFF; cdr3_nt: TGTGCCAGCAGCTTGAGCGGGGTTTACGGGGAGCTGTTTTTT
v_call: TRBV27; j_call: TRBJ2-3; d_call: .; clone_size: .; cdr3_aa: CASSTYLDRWGGTDTQYF; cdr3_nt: TGTGCCAGCAGTACCTACCTCGACAGGTGGGGGGGCACAGATACGCAGTATTTT
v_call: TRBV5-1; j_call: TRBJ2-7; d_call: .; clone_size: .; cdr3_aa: CASSLTGIEQYF; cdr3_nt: TGCGCCAGCAGCTTGACAGGGATCGAGCAGTACTTC
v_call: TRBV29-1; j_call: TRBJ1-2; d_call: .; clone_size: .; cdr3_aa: CSVVKQGGGYTF; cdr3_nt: TGCAGCGTAGTAAAACAGGGAGGAGGCTACACCTTC
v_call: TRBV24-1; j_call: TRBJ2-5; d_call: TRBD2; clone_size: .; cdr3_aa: CATSEWIIGTRLKETQYF; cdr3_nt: TGTGCCACCAGTGAATGGATAATCGGGACTAGGTTGAAAGAGACCCAGTACTTC
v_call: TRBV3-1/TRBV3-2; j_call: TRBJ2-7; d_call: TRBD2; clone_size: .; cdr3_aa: CASSPSGGALYEQYF; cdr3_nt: TGTGCCAGCAGCCCTAGCGGGGGAGCCCTCTACGAGCAGTACTTC
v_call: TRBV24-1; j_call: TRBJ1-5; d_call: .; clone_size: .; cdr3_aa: CATSGRTVVSPQHF; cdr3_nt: TGTGCCACCAGTGGCCGGACAGTTGTTTCGCCCCAGCATTTT
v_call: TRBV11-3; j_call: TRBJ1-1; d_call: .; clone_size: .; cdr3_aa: CASSLEVRDEAFF; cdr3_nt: TGTGCCAGCAGCTTAGAGGTCAGGGATGAAGCTTTCTTT
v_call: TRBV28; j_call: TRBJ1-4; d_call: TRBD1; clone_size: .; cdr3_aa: CASRHVEGGQSNEKLFF; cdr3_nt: TGTGCCAGCAGACACGTCGAGGGGGGACAGTCTAATGAAAAACTGTTTTTT
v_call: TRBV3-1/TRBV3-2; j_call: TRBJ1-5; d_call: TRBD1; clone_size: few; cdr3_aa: CASSGQGSNQPQHF; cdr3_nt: TGTGCCAGCAGCGGACAGGGGAGCAATCAGCCCCAGCATTTT
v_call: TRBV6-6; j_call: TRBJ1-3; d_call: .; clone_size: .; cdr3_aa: CAITGLSGNTIYF; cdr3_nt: TGTGCCATCACAGGTCTCTCTGGAAACACCATATATTTT
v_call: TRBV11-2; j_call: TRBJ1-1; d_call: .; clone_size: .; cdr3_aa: CASSAAAAFAEAFF; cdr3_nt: TGTGCCAGCAGCGCCGCCGCCGCTTTCGCTGAAGCTTTCTTT
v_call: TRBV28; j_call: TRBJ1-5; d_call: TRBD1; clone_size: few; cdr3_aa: CASSPGGSGQPQHF; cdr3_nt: TGTGCCAGCTCCCCAGGGGGGTCGGGTCAGCCCCAGCATTTT
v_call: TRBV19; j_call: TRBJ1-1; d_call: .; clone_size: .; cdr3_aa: CASSIERGAEAFF; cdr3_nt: TGTGCCAGTAGTATAGAGAGGGGGGCCGAAGCTTTCTTT
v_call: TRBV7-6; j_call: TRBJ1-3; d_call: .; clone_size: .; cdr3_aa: CASSPGSSGNTIYF; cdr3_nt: TGTGCCAGCAGCCCCGGCAGCTCTGGAAACACCATATATTTT
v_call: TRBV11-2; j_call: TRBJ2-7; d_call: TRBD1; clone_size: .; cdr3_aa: CASSLDGTGWWYEQYF; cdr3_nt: TGTGCCAGCAGCTTAGATGGGACAGGGTGGTGGTACGAGCAGTACTTC
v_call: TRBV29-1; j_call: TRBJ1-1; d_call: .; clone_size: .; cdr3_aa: CSVEGLNTEAFF; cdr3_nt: TGCAGCGTTGAGGGGTTGAACACTGAAGCTTTCTTT
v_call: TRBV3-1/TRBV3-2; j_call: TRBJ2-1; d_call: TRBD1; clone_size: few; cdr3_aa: CASSPHEGASSYNEQFF; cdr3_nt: TGTGCCAGCAGCCCTCACGAGGGGGCGAGCTCCTACAATGAGCAGTTCTTC
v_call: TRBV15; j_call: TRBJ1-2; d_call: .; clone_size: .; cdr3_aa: CATSREVPPAPGYTF; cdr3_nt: TGTGCCACCAGCAGAGAGGTCCCCCCGGCCCCTGGCTACACCTTC
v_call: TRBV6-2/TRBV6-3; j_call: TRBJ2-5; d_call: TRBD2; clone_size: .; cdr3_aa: CASSYPTSGGLTQETQYF; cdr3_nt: TGTGCCAGCAGTTACCCGACTAGCGGGGGCCTCACCCAAGAGACCCAGTACTTC
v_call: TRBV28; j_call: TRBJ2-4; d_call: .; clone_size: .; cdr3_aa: CASSLAGQKKNIQYF; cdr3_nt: TGTGCCAGCAGTTTGGCGGGACAGAAGAAAAACATTCAGTACTTC
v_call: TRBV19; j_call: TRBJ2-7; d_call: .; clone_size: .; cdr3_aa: CASSVQNSYEQYF; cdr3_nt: TGTGCCAGTAGCGTACAGAACTCCTACGAGCAGTACTTC
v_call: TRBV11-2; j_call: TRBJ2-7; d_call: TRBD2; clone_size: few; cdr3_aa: CASSYPSGGYEQYF; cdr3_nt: TGTGCCAGCAGCTACCCTAGCGGGGGCTACGAGCAGTACTTC
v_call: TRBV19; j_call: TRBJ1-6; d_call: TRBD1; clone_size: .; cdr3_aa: CASSIDRELLSPLHF; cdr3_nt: TGTGCCAGTAGTATCGACAGGGAGCTACTTTCACCCCTCCACTTT
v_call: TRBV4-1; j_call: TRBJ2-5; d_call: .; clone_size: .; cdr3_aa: CASSQVGRENGETQYF; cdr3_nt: TGCGCCAGCAGCCAAGTAGGCAGGGAAAATGGAGAGACCCAGTACTTC
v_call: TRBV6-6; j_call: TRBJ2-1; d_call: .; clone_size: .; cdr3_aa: CASSRPPQRLGDEQFF; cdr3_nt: TGTGCCAGCAGCCGACCGCCGCAGCGGTTGGGGGATGAGCAGTTCTTC
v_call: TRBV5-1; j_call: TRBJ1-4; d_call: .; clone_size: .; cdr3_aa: CASSLGSGTGEKLFF; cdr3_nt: TGCGCCAGCAGCTTGGGATCGGGGACGGGTGAAAAACTGTTTTTT
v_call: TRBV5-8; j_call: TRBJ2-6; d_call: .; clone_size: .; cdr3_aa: CASSLVGGLLSGANVLTF; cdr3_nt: TGTGCCAGCAGCTTGGTGGGGGGACTTCTCTCTGGGGCCAACGTCCTGACTTTC
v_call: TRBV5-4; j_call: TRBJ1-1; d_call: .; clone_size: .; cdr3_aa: CASSLDIGRNTEAFF; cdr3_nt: TGTGCCAGCAGCTTGGACATTGGTAGGAACACTGAAGCTTTCTTT
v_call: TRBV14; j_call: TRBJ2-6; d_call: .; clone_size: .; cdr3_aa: CASSYGQWGNVLTF; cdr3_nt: TGTGCCAGCAGTTATGGCCAGTGGGGCAACGTCCTGACTTTC
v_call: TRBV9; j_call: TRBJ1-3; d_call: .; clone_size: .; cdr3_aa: CASSVAVRDIEGNTIYF; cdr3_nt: TGTGCCAGCAGCGTAGCTGTTAGGGACATTGAAGGAAACACCATATATTTT
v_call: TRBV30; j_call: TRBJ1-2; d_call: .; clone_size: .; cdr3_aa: CAWTVTSSYGYTF; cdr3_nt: TGTGCCTGGACTGTTACATCCTCCTATGGCTACACCTTC